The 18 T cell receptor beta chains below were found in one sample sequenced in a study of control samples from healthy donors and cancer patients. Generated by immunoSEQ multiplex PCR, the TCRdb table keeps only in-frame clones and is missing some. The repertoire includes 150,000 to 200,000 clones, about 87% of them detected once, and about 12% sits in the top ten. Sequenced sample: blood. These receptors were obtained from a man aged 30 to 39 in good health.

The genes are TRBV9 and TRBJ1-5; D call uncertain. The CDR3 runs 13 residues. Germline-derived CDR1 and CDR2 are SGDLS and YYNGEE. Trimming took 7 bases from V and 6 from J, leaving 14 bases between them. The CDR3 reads CASGRGFGQPQHF. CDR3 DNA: TGTGCCAGCGGGCGAGGGTTCGGTCAGCCCCAGCATTTT.

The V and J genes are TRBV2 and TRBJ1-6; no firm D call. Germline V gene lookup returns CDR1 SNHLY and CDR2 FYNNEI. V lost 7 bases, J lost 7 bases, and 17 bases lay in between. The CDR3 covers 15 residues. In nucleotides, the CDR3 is TGTGCCAGCATCCGGAAGGACGGGCCCAATTCACCCCTCCACTTT. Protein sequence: CASIRKDGPNSPLHF.

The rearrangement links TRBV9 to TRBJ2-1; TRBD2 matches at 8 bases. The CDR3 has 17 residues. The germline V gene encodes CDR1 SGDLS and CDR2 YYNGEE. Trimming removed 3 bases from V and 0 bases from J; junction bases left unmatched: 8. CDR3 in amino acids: CASSALTGTSSYNEQFF. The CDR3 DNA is TGTGCCAGCAGCGCCCTAACCGGGACTAGCTCCTACAATGAGCAGTTCTTC.

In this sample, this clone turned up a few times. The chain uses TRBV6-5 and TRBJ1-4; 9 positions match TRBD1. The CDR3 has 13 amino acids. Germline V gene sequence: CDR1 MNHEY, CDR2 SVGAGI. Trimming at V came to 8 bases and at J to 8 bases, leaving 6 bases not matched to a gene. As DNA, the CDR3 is TGTGCCAGCGCCCGGGACAGGGACGAAAAACTGTTTTTT. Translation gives CASARDRDEKLFF.

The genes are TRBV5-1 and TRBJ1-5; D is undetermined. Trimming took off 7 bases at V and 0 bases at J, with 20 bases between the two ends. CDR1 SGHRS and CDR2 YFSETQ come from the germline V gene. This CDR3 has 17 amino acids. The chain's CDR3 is CASSRSHDKYSNQPQHF. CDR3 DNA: TGCGCCAGCTCACGCTCGCACGACAAATATAGCAATCAGCCCCAGCATTTT. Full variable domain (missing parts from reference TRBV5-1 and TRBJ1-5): KAGVTQTPRYLIKTRGQQVTLSCSPISGHRSVSWYQQTPGQGLQFLFEYFSETQRNKGNFPGRFSGRQFSNSRSEMNVSTLELGDSALYLCASSRSHDKYSNQPQHFGDGTRLSIL.

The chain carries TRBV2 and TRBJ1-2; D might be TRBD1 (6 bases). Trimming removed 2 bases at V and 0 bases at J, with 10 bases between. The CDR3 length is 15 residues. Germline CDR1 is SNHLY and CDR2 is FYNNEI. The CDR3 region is CASSERGQTNYGYTF. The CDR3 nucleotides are TGTGCCAGCAGTGAAAGAGGACAGACTAACTATGGCTACACCTTC.

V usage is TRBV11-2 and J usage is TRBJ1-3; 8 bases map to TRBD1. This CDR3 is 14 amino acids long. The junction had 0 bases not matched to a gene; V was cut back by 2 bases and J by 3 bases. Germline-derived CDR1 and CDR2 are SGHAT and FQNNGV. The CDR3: CASSLTGGGNTIYF. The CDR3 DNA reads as TGTGCCAGCAGCTTAACAGGGGGTGGAAACACCATATATTTT.

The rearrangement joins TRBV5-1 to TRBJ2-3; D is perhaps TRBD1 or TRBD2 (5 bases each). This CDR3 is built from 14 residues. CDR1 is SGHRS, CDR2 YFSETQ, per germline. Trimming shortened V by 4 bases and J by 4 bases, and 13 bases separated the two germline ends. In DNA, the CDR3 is TGCGCCAGCAGCCAAGGGACCGTCCCAGATACGCAGTATTTT. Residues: CASSQGTVPDTQYF. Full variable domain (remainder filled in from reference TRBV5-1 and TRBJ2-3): KAGVTQTPRYLIKTRGQQVTLSCSPISGHRSVSWYQQTPGQGLQFLFEYFSETQRNKGNFPGRFSGRQFSNSRSEMNVSTLELGDSALYLCASSQGTVPDTQYFGPGTRLTVL.

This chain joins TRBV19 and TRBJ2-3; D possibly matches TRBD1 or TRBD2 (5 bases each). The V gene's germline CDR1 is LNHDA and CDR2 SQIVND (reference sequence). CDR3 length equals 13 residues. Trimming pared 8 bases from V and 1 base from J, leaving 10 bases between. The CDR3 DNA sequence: TGTGCCAGTGGGATGGGGGGCACAGATACGCAGTATTTT. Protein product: CASGMGGTDTQYF.

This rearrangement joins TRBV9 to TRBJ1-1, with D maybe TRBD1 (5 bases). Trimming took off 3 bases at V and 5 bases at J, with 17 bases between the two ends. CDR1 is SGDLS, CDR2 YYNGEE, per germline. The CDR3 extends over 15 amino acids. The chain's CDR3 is CASSEPVGGRTEAFF. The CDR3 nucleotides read TGTGCCAGCAGCGAACCCGTGGGGGGACGTACTGAAGCTTTCTTT.

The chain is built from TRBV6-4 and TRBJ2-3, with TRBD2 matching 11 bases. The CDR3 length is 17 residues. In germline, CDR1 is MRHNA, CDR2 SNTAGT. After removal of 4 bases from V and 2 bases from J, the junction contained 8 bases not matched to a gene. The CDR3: CASSASLAGGLTDTQYF. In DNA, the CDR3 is TGTGCCAGCAGTGCCTCCCTAGCGGGGGGCCTCACAGATACGCAGTATTTT.

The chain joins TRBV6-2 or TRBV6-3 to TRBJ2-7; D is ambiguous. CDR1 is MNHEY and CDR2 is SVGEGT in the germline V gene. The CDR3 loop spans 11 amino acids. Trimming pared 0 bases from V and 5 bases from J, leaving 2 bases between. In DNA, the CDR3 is TGTGCCAGCAGTTACTCGAACGAGCAGTACTTC. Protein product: CASSYSNEQYF.

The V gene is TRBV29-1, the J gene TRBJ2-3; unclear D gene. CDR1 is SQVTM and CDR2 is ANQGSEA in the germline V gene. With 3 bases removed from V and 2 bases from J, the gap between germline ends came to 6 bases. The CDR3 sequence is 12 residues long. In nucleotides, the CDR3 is TGCAGCGTTGATACACCCACAGATACGCAGTATTTT. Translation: CSVDTPTDTQYF.

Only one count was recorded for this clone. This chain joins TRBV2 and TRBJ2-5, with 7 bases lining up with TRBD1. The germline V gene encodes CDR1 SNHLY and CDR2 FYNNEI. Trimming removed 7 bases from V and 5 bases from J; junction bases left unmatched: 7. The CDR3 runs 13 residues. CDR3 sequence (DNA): TGTGCCAGCACCACCAACAGGGGCGAGACCCAGTACTTC. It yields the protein CASTTNRGETQYF.

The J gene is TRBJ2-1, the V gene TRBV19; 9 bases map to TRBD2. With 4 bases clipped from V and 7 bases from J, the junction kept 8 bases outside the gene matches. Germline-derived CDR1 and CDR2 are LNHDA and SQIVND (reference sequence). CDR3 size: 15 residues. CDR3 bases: TGTGCCAGTAGTAAGGGCGGGAGGGATTATAATGAGCAGTTCTTC. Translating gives CASSKGGRDYNEQFF.

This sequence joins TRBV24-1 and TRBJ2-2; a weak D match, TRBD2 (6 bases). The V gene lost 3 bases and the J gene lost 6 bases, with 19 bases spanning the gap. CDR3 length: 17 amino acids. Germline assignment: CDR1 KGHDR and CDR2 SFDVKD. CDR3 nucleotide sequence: TGTGCCACCAGTGATATTAGCGGAGTGGCTGGGGCCGGGGAGCTGTTTTTT. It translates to CATSDISGVAGAGELFF.

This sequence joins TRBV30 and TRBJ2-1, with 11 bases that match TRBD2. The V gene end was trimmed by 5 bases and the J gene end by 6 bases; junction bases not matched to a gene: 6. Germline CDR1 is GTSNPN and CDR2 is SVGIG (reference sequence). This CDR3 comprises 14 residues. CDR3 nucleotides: TGTGCCTGGGAAACTAGCGGGAGCCTCAATGAGCAGTTCTTC. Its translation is CAWETSGSLNEQFF. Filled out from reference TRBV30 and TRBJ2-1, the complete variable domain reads SQTIHQWPATLVQPVGSPLSLECTVEGTSNPNLYWYRQAAGRGLQLLFYSVGIGQISSEVPQNLSASRPQDRQFILSSKKLLLSDSGFYLCAWETSGSLNEQFFGPGTRLTVL.

CDR3 amino acids: CASSSPGTSGNNEQFF. The CDR3 coding sequence is TGTGCCAGCAGTTCCCCCGGGACTAGCGGTAACAATGAGCAGTTCTTC. The rearrangement links TRBV28 to TRBJ2-1; TRBD2 matches 11 bases. Germline values: CDR1 MDHEN, CDR2 SYDVKM. With 4 bases clipped from V and 5 bases from J, the junction kept 7 bases outside the gene matches. The CDR3 is 16 residues long.